The rows below give T cell receptor beta chains drawn from one sample of a study of T cell responses to AZD1222 COVID-19 vaccine. Profiled with immunoSEQ multiplex PCR; TCRdb holds only in-frame clones, not every one. The data hold roughly 120,000 clones, with roughly 84% observed a single time. Material: peripheral blood, obtained on day 0 of AZD1222 vaccination. These receptors were obtained from an adult in good health. Both conserved end residues are part of each CDR3. The order of the fields is D gene, J gene, V gene, clone size, CDR3 protein, CDR3 DNA. A D gene is named only where the DNA matches it firmly. A row's size may be missing; if present it is once, few, many or a size class.

NA,TRBJ2-7,TRBV30,NA,CAWRDLWAGYHEQYF,TGTGCCTGGAGGGATCTTTGGGCAGGGTACCACGAGCAGTACTTC
NA,TRBJ2-1,TRBV14,NA,CASSPQRFSSYNEQFF,TGTGCCAGCAGCCCCCAGCGGTTTAGCTCCTACAATGAGCAGTTCTTC
NA,TRBJ2-7,TRBV3-1/TRBV3-2,NA,CASSQGFLGGNFYEQYF,TGTGCCAGCAGCCAAGGCTTCCTGGGCGGGAATTTTTACGAGCAGTACTTC
TRBD1,TRBJ1-1,TRBV18,NA,CASSQGQLAFF,TGTGCCAGCTCACAGGGACAGCTGGCTTTCTTT
NA,TRBJ2-7,TRBV7-8,few,CASRGRLGEQYF,TGTGCCAGCAGAGGACGGCTTGGGGAGCAGTACTTC
NA,TRBJ1-2,TRBV7-9,NA,CASSLVSGADGYTF,TGTGCCAGCAGCTTAGTATCCGGGGCTGACGGCTACACCTTC
NA,TRBJ2-3,TRBV27,once,CASTQTSSTDTQYF,TGTGCCAGCACCCAAACTTCTAGCACAGATACGCAGTATTTT
NA,TRBJ1-6,TRBV2,few,CASSVRLSGSPLHF,TGTGCCAGCAGTGTACGGTTGTCAGGTTCACCCCTCCACTTT
NA,TRBJ1-1,TRBV6-2/TRBV6-3,NA,CASTPGGGGTEAFF,TGTGCCAGCACCCCGGGGGGGGGTGGCACTGAAGCTTTCTTT
NA,TRBJ2-7,TRBV7-9,NA,CASSLGGRLLDEQYF,TGTGCCAGCAGCTTAGGGGGACGGCTTCTCGACGAGCAGTACTTC
NA,TRBJ2-3,TRBV3-1/TRBV3-2,NA,CASSQVAYTQYF,TGTGCCAGCAGCCAAGTTGCTTATACGCAGTATTTT
NA,TRBJ1-1,TRBV11-2,few,CASREQGSAEAFF,TGTGCCAGCAGGGAACAGGGATCCGCTGAAGCTTTCTTT
NA,TRBJ2-3,TRBV7-3,NA,CASSLGGLLTDTQYF,TGTGCCAGCAGCTTAGGGGGACTCCTCACAGATACGCAGTATTTT
NA,TRBJ2-2,TRBV27,NA,CASSLAQGSTGELFF,TGTGCCAGCAGTTTGGCCCAGGGTAGCACCGGGGAGCTGTTTTTT
NA,TRBJ2-1,TRBV7-9,NA,CASSLDAAYNEQFF,TGTGCCAGCAGCCTGGACGCCGCCTACAATGAGCAGTTCTTC
NA,TRBJ2-3,TRBV24-1,NA,CATSDPGGTDTQYF,TGTGCCACCAGTGATCCGGGGGGCACAGATACGCAGTATTTT
NA,TRBJ1-5,TRBV7-9,NA,CASSSSDRIHQPQHF,TGTGCCAGCAGCTCTTCCGACAGGATACATCAGCCCCAGCATTTT
NA,TRBJ1-5,TRBV6-5,once,CASSYSYSNQPQHF,TGTGCCAGCAGTTACAGTTATAGCAATCAGCCCCAGCATTTT
NA,TRBJ1-1,TRBV5-1,NA,CASSSRGTEAFF,TGCGCCAGCAGCTCCCGGGGAACTGAAGCTTTCTTT
NA,TRBJ1-6,TRBV7-3,once,CASSLKPFTGYEDSPLHF,TGTGCCAGCAGCTTAAAGCCGTTTACAGGGTATGAGGATTCACCCCTCCACTTT
NA,TRBJ1-2,TRBV5-6,NA,CASSFSGSHAASYGYTF,TGTGCCAGCAGCTTTTCCGGCTCCCACGCAGCGTCCTATGGCTACACCTTC
NA,TRBJ2-5,TRBV27,NA,CASSLSPYGDVQYF,TGTGCCAGCAGTTTATCTCCTTATGGGGATGTCCAGTACTTC
TRBD1,TRBJ1-5,TRBV27,NA,CASRNRGLEPQHF,TGTGCCAGCAGAAACAGGGGCCTCGAGCCCCAGCATTTT
NA,TRBJ2-3,TRBV27,NA,CASARVPNTFTDTQYF,TGTGCCAGCGCCAGAGTCCCGAATACCTTCACAGATACGCAGTATTTT
NA,TRBJ2-3,TRBV30,NA,CAWKTARRSTDTQYF,TGTGCCTGGAAAACGGCACGTAGAAGCACAGATACGCAGTATTTT
NA,TRBJ1-2,TRBV9,NA,CASSEGEGANYGYTF,TGTGCCAGCAGCGAGGGGGAAGGGGCTAACTATGGCTACACCTTC
NA,TRBJ1-5,TRBV18,NA,CASSSRSGVLGNQPQHF,TGTGCCAGCTCATCCCGGTCAGGGGTTTTGGGCAATCAGCCCCAGCATTTT
TRBD1,TRBJ1-2,TRBV6-6,once,CASSYSTGTGAGYTF,TGTGCCAGCAGTTACTCGACCGGGACAGGGGCTGGCTACACCTTC
TRBD2,TRBJ2-1,TRBV4-2,NA,CASSRSRGGDVSYNEQFF,TGTGCCAGCAGCCGAAGTAGGGGAGGGGACGTCTCCTACAATGAGCAGTTCTTC
NA,TRBJ2-2,TRBV16,NA,CASSQLIEGTGELFF,TGTGCCAGCAGCCAGCTGATAGAGGGCACCGGGGAGCTGTTTTTT
NA,TRBJ1-5,TRBV7-2,NA,CASSPSLSGSQPQHF,TGTGCCAGCAGCCCTTCGTTAAGTGGCAGCCAGCCCCAGCATTTT
NA,TRBJ2-6,TRBV7-3,NA,CASSPTNSGANVLTF,TGTGCCAGCAGCCCGACGAACTCTGGGGCCAACGTCCTGACTTTC
NA,TRBJ1-2,TRBV27,NA,CASSLSRHLYGYTF,TGTGCCAGCAGTTTATCGAGGCATCTTTATGGCTACACCTTC
NA,TRBJ1-6,TRBV21-1,NA,CASSPPWGRFNSPLHF,TGTGCCAGCAGCCCCCCCTGGGGGCGGTTCAATTCACCCCTCCACTTT
NA,TRBJ1-5,TRBV27,NA,CASSSGGFNQPQHF,TGTGCCAGCAGTTCGGGGGGGTTCAATCAGCCCCAGCATTTT
TRBD2,TRBJ2-2,TRBV10-3,once,CAISETRTSGSIGELFF,TGTGCCATCAGTGAGACAAGGACTAGCGGGAGTATCGGGGAGCTGTTTTTT
NA,TRBJ2-7,TRBV7-3,once,CASSLGVYYEQYF,TGTGCCAGCAGCTTAGGGGTTTACTACGAGCAGTACTTC
NA,TRBJ1-6,TRBV3-1/TRBV3-2,NA,CASSQESRTTLHF,TGTGCCAGCAGCCAAGAGTCCCGGACCACCCTCCACTTT
NA,TRBJ1-2,TRBV28,once,CASSPPGRYGYTF,TGTGCCAGCAGTCCACCGGGGAGATATGGCTACACCTTC
NA,TRBJ2-7,TRBV5-1,NA,CASSLGLGAYEQYF,TGCGCCAGCAGCTTGGGGCTAGGCGCCTACGAGCAGTACTTC
NA,TRBJ2-7,TRBV6-5,NA,CASRPWQATYEQYF,TGTGCCAGCAGGCCCTGGCAGGCCACCTACGAGCAGTACTTC
TRBD2,TRBJ2-7,TRBV5-1,NA,CASSPRGSGASYEQYF,TGCGCCAGCAGCCCGCGGGGTAGCGGGGCTTCCTACGAGCAGTACTTC
NA,TRBJ2-2,TRBV5-1,NA,CASKIQPPGADTGELFF,TGCGCCAGCAAGATACAACCGCCGGGAGCCGACACCGGGGAGCTGTTTTTT
NA,TRBJ2-3,TRBV25-1,NA,CASRWGEVDTQYF,TGTGCCAGCAGATGGGGGGAGGTAGATACGCAGTATTTT
TRBD2,TRBJ2-1,TRBV7-3,NA,CASSLTGGTSFYEQFF,TGTGCCAGCAGCTTAACTGGTGGGACTAGCTTCTATGAGCAGTTCTTC
NA,TRBJ2-7,TRBV7-9,NA,CASSRTTNEQYF,TGTGCCAGCAGTAGGACGACCAACGAGCAGTACTTC
NA,TRBJ1-5,TRBV19,NA,CASRIRQNQPQHF,TGTGCCAGTAGAATCAGGCAGAATCAGCCCCAGCATTTT
NA,TRBJ1-2,TRBV7-9,NA,CASSFTEGAGKGYTF,TGTGCCAGCAGCTTCACCGAGGGTGCAGGGAAAGGCTACACCTTC